This T cell receptor beta chain was captured in a study of sequential checkpoint blockade in melanoma. Treatment reported: randomized to nivolumab then ipilimumab (arm A) or the reverse (arm B). The CDR3 sequence is 14 residues long. V was shortened by 8 bases and J by 4 bases, with 14 bases between the two germline ends. Germline V lookup: CDR1 MNHNY, CDR2 SVGAGI (reference sequence). Some clones are missing from TCRdb's copy, which holds only in-frame ones; the method was immunoSEQ multiplex PCR. The sample holds under 45,000 clones, roughly 81% seen once. This sequence joins TRBV6-6 and TRBJ1-4; D is perhaps TRBD1 (5 bases). This TCR came from a human donor with melanoma. Material: CD8+ T cells sorted from blood (inferred from file names), obtained from a patient given nivolumab and ipilimumab in sequence. The CDR3 here is CASWDPGDNEKLFF. DNA for the CDR3: TGTGCCAGCTGGGACCCGGGAGATAATGAAAAACTGTTTTTT.